Reported below is one T cell receptor (beta chain). MiXCR, run by TCRdb on the RT-PCR reads, gives a single entry per CDR3 protein. The sample lists roughly 960,000 distinct CDR3 sequences; over 15% were seen once. This record comes from a study of patients and donors after allogeneic stem cell transplantation. The trim removed 4 bases at V and 1 base at J, leaving 5 bases unmatched. The CDR3 covers 15 residues. The germline CDR1 and CDR2 sequences are SEHNR and FQNEAQ (reference sequence). The TCR was taken from a human donor who was either an allogeneic HSCT recipient or a stem cell or donor lymphocyte infusion donor (not recorded which). It is not recorded whose cells these are; they may come from a transplant donor. Source material: blood, either unsorted or a sorted T cell fraction (not recorded which). V usage is TRBV7-9 and J usage is TRBJ2-3; 7 bases are shared with TRBD2. The CDR3 region has the DNA TGTGCCAGCAGCTGGTCGGGGGGACGCACAGATACGCAGTATTTT. Its translation: CASSWSGGRTDTQYF.